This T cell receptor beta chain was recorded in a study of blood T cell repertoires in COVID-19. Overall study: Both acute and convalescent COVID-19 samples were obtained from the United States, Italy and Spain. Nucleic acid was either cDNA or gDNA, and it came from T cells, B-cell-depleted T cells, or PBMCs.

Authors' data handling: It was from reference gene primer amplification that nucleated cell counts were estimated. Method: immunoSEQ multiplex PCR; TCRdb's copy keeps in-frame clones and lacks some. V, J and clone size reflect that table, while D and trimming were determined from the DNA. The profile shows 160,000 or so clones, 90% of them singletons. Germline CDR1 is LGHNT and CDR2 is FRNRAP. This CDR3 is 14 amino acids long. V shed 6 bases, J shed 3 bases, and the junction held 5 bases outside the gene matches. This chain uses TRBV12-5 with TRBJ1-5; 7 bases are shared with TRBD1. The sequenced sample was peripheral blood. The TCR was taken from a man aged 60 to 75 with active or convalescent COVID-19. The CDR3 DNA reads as TGTGCTAGTGGCCCGGGACAGACCAATCAGCCCCAGCATTTT. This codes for CASGPGQTNQPQHF.